This TCR beta chain originates from a study of CD8+CD57+ T cells in acquired aplastic anemia. About the research overall: Isolated CD4+ and CD8+ cells, once sorted, yielded DNA averaging about 3.4 ug. The study, taken as a whole, reports: CD8+ Simpson's diversity in patients was not significantly different from that in controls.

It was genomic DNA that served as the template for profiling TCR beta VDJ and CDR3. TCRdb reprocessed the reads via MiXCR and lists one record per CDR3 protein. The sample lists 150,000 to 200,000 distinct CDR3 sequences; about 60% were seen once. Trimming at V came to 8 bases and at J to 4 bases, leaving 7 bases not matched to a gene. The CDR3 runs to 14 residues. From germline, CDR1 is SEHNR and CDR2 FQNEAQ (reference sequence). To note about this clonotype: Its antigen is as yet unknown.

The chain has TRBV7-9 and TRBJ1-3; 8 nucleotides agree with TRBD1. The specimen sequenced was sorted CD4+, CD8+, or CD8+CD57+ T cells (not recorded which) from PBMCs. This TCR came from a human donor in good health. In DNA, the CDR3 is TGTGCCAGCGGCTCGACAGGGGTCGGAAACACCATATATTTT. Residues: CASGSTGVGNTIYF.